This TCR beta chain was sequenced during a study of blood T cell repertoires in COVID-19. The repertoire was sequenced with immunoSEQ multiplex PCR; TCRdb's copy has only in-frame clones and lacks some. The top ten hold about 6.8% of the sample, which has some 210,000 clones, over 75% seen once. The receptor was derived from a woman aged 40 to 50 who had recovered from COVID-19. Sequencing was performed on peripheral blood.

The CDR3 is CASSPGGTGQGRTEAFF. In nucleotides, the CDR3 is TGCGCCAGCAGCCCAGGAGGAACGGGACAGGGACGGACTGAAGCTTTCTTT. The rearrangement uses TRBV4-1 and TRBJ1-1, with 9 nucleotides matching TRBD1. Germline assignment: CDR1 MGHRA and CDR2 YSYEKL. The CDR3 is made up of 17 amino acids. After removal of 4 bases from V and 5 bases from J, the junction contained 14 bases not matched to a gene.